This T cell receptor (beta chain) was captured in a study of shared T cell receptors in the human thymus. Between the trimmed V and J ends, which lost 1 base and 7 bases, there was a span of 10 bases. Germline CDR1 MNHNS, CDR2 SASEGT. The CDR3 contains 14 residues. Assay used: immunoSEQ multiplex PCR; TCRdb lists only in-frame clones, some missing. This sample has about 660,000 clones, with roughly 90% found just once. This sample also appeared in a second study, on human thymus T cells. As that study records: Obtained as resections during corrective heart surgery, the thymus tissue was then studied. Reports from related research described highly overlapping thymic repertoires among unrelated individuals.

The clonotype was recovered from a boy in the first two years of life with a congenital heart defect. This rearrangement joins TRBV6-1 to TRBJ1-4, with D possibly TRBD1 on 5 matching bases. Sequences were obtained from thymocytes. CDR3: CASSEGGLGEKLFF. CDR3 nucleotide sequence: TGTGCCAGCAGTGAAGGGGGCTTGGGTGAAAAACTGTTTTTT.